The T cell receptor beta chain described here comes from a study of shared clonotypes between healthy human individuals. Germline CDR1 is SGHAT and CDR2 is FQNNGV. The V gene end was trimmed by 5 bases and the J gene end by 4 bases; junction bases not matched to a gene: 4. The length of the CDR3 is 14 residues. Using immunoSEQ multiplex PCR, the repertoire was profiled, and TCRdb retains in-frame clones only, with some absent. In the table there are 2,100,000 or so clones, approximately 96% of which are singletons. This rearrangement joins TRBV11-2 to TRBJ1-4; 7 nucleotides agree with TRBD1. The receptor was isolated from a man younger than 35 in good health. Sequenced: naive CD4+ T cells sorted from blood. Described subset: CD45RA+ positively selected. The CDR3: CASSRDSYNEKLFF. The CDR3 region has the DNA TGTGCCAGCAGCCGGGACAGTTATAATGAAAAACTGTTTTTT.